This T cell receptor beta chain emerged from a study of T cells in Graves' hyperthyroidism and ophthalmopathy. CDR1 LNHDA and CDR2 SQIVND come from the germline V gene (reference sequence). The CDR3 runs to 16 residues. Trimming took 5 bases from V and 7 from J, leaving 21 bases between them. This clonotype showed up just a few times. It was RNA transcripts that yielded the amplified TCR beta CDR3 regions. HTBI primers were used for first-round RT-PCR of the TCR CDR3. One entry per CDR3 protein, called by TCRdb with MiXCR from the multiplex PCR reads. The data show 550,000 to 700,000 distinct CDR3 sequences, about half seen once.

The chain joins TRBV19 to TRBJ1-5, with D uncertain. Sequenced: peripheral blood or thyroid tissue (not recorded which). The source of this sequence is an adult woman with Graves' disease, either hyperthyroidism or ophthalmopathy (not recorded which). CDR3 DNA sequence: TGTGCCAGTAGTCCAAGGGATAACCCAACGGGGCAGCCCCAGCATTTT. Protein: CASSPRDNPTGQPQHF.